The 21 T cell receptor beta chains presented below share a single source sample, sequenced in a study of shared clonotypes between healthy human individuals. Using immunoSEQ multiplex PCR, the repertoire was profiled, and TCRdb retains in-frame clones only, with some absent. The sample gives a few million clones, around nine tenths of which show up once; around 0.14% is in the top ten. Sequenced: naive CD4+ T cells sorted from blood. Indicated subset: CD45RA+ positively selected. All receptors come from a young man in good health.

The chain carries TRBV9 and TRBJ2-5; the match to TRBD1 covers 9 bases. Germline-derived CDR1 and CDR2 are SGDLS and YYNGEE. Unmatched junction bases numbered 7, after V lost 2 bases and J lost 2 bases. The CDR3 length is 16 residues. CDR3 region: CASSVRDREGQETQYF. The DNA of the CDR3 is TGTGCCAGCAGCGTCAGGGACAGGGAAGGGCAAGAGACCCAGTACTTC. The full variable domain, completed using reference TRBV9 and TRBJ2-5, is DSGVTQTPKHLITATGQRVTLRCSPRSGDLSVYWYQQSLDQGLQFLIQYYNGEERAKGNILERFSAQQFPDLHSELNLSSLELGDSALYFCASSVRDREGQETQYFGPGTRLLVL.

The J gene is TRBJ1-5, the V gene TRBV5-1, with D perhaps TRBD1 (5 bases). The CDR3 sequence is 15 residues long. V gave up 0 bases and J gave up 5 bases, with 12 bases separating them. The germline CDR1 and CDR2 sequences are SGHRS and YFSETQ. The CDR3 sequence: CASSLGGPGDQPQHF. In DNA form, the CDR3 reads TGCGCCAGCAGCTTGGGAGGGCCGGGGGATCAGCCCCAGCATTTT.

The rearrangement joins TRBV7-9 to TRBJ2-1; 7 bases are shared with TRBD1. The ends lost 7 bases at V and 0 bases at J; junction bases unmatched: 9. Germline lookup yields CDR1 SEHNR and CDR2 FQNEAQ (reference sequence). CDR3 size: 16 residues. CDR3 DNA: TGTGCCAGCACCACAACCAGGGGGAGCTCCTACAATGAGCAGTTCTTC. Translated, it gives CASTTTRGSSYNEQFF.

The J gene is TRBJ2-1, the V gene TRBV5-4; 7 nucleotides align to TRBD1. In germline, CDR1 is SGHNT, CDR2 YYREEE (reference sequence). The ends lost 4 bases at V and 0 bases at J; junction bases unmatched: 4. CDR3 length: 15 amino acids. CDR3 sequence: CASSLGQPSYNEQFF. CDR3 DNA sequence: TGTGCCAGCAGCCTGGGACAGCCCTCCTACAATGAGCAGTTCTTC.

This CDR3 is CASRESPGGGSDNQPQHF. The CDR3 region has the DNA TGTGCCAGCAGAGAATCTCCCGGGGGCGGATCGGACAATCAGCCCCAGCATTTT. The chain combines TRBV6-1 with TRBJ1-5; TRBD1 might be the D (6 bases). Germline V lookup: CDR1 MNHNS, CDR2 SASEGT. This CDR3 spans 18 amino acids. V lost 6 bases to trimming and J lost 3 bases, with 24 bases between them.

The chain recombines TRBV5-4 with TRBJ2-3, with a tentative D call TRBD2 (5 bases). The germline V and J ends were trimmed by 3 bases and 0 bases, with 8 bases remaining between them. The germline gives CDR1 SGHNT, CDR2 YYREEE (reference sequence). The CDR3 is 14 residues long. In DNA form, the CDR3 reads TGTGCCAGCAGCTACCCGGGGAGCACAGATACGCAGTATTTT. It yields the protein CASSYPGSTDTQYF.

This clone has a handful of counts. This chain joins TRBV19 and TRBJ1-4; 8 bases fit TRBD1. The CDR3 spans 15 residues. After removal of 4 bases from V and 6 bases from J, the junction contained 7 bases not matched to a gene. CDR1 and CDR2 from the germline V gene are LNHDA and SQIVND (reference sequence). The DNA for the CDR3 is TGTGCCAGTAGTAGGGGACAGGAGTTGGATGAAAAACTGTTTTTT. Translation: CASSRGQELDEKLFF.

Worth noting for this clone: The junction departs from germline at one end; a sequencing error may be responsible. This chain links TRBV7-9 with TRBJ2-7, with 10 bases fitting TRBD2. Looked up from germline, CDR1 is SEHNR and CDR2 is FQNEAQ (reference sequence). This CDR3 region has 15 residues. CDR3 sequence reads: CASSLAGEGRHEQYF. The CDR3 nucleotides read TGTGCCAGCAGCCTAGCGGGGGAGGGCCGGCACGAGCAGTACTTC.

The genes are TRBV7-2 and TRBJ2-1; D might be TRBD2 (5 bases). The V end was cut by 4 bases, the J end by 4 bases, with 14 bases between. Germline V gene lookup returns CDR1 SGHTA and CDR2 FQGNSA. The CDR3 runs 15 residues. CDR3 sequence: CASSSERGLYNEQFF. CDR3 nucleotides: TGTGCCAGCAGCTCCGAGAGAGGACTTTACAATGAGCAGTTCTTC.

The chain links TRBV7-9 to TRBJ2-2; 12 bases are shared with TRBD1. Germline loops: CDR1 SEHNR, CDR2 FQNEAQ (reference sequence). V shed 3 bases and J 0 bases; nucleotides not matched to a gene: 2. The length of the CDR3 is 17 residues. Here the CDR3 DNA reads TGTGCCAGCAGCTTGGGACAGGGGGCGACGAACACCGGGGAGCTGTTTTTT. Its protein product is CASSLGQGATNTGELFF.

In regard to this clone: The sample has other DNA sequences that encode this CDR3 too. The V gene is TRBV5-4, the J gene TRBJ2-6; unclear D gene. CDR3 size: 15 residues. The V gene's germline CDR1 is SGHNT and CDR2 YYREEE (reference sequence). Trimming stripped 0 bases from V and 0 bases from J, with 4 bases between. The CDR3 DNA reads as TGTGCCAGCAGCTTGGAGGGCTCTGGGGCCAACGTCCTGACTTTC. Translation gives CASSLEGSGANVLTF. The variable domain in full, with the rest retrieved from reference TRBV5-4 and TRBJ2-6, is ETGVTQSPTHLIKTRGQQVTLRCSSQSGHNTVSWYQQALGQGPQFIFQYYREEENGRGNFPPRFSGLQFPNYSSELNVNALELDDSALYLCASSLEGSGANVLTFGAGSRLTVL.

The chain links TRBV5-1 to TRBJ2-1, with D unclear. From germline, CDR1 is SGHRS and CDR2 YFSETQ. V dropped 0 bases and J dropped 8 bases, with 12 bases sitting between them. The CDR3 is made up of 14 amino acids. The CDR3 nucleotides are TGCGCCAGCAGCTTGGCCGGCCCGGTGGATGAGCAGTTCTTC. It encodes CASSLAGPVDEQFF.

This rearrangement joins TRBV15 to TRBJ1-1; unclear D gene. The CDR3 runs 14 residues. Germline CDR1 reads LNHNV; CDR2 reads YYDKDF (reference sequence). Trimming stripped 0 bases from V and 10 bases from J, with 15 bases between. CDR3 loop: CATSRDRGGGGAFF. The CDR3 DNA is TGTGCCACCAGCAGAGATCGCGGCGGTGGTGGAGCTTTCTTT.

This chain uses TRBV6-5 with TRBJ1-6, with D possibly being TRBD1 (6 bases). CDR3 length equals 15 residues. V lost 8 bases and J lost 5, with 16 bases in between. Per germline, CDR1 MNHEY and CDR2 SVGAGI. The CDR3 sequence is CASRTRGRNNSPLHF. The CDR3 bases are TGTGCCAGCCGGACCCGGGGGCGAAATAATTCACCCCTCCACTTT.

The genes are TRBV5-1 and TRBJ1-4; possibly TRBD1 for D (6 bases). CDR3 length: 14 amino acids. The V gene's germline CDR1 is SGHRS and CDR2 YFSETQ. The germline V and J ends were trimmed by 6 bases and 7 bases, with 16 bases remaining between them. The CDR3 DNA sequence: TGCGCCAGCACTGGCGGGGGGCTGGGTGAAAAACTGTTTTTT. Translation: CASTGGGLGEKLFF.

The gene calls are TRBV5-1 and TRBJ1-2; D may be TRBD1 (6 bases). The CDR3 totals 13 residues. From germline, CDR1 is SGHRS and CDR2 YFSETQ. The V end was cut by 4 bases, the J end by 0 bases, with 7 bases between. CDR3 in DNA: TGCGCCAGCAGCAGGGGGTCTAACTATGGCTACACCTTC. Translating gives CASSRGSNYGYTF.

This sequence joins TRBV7-6 and TRBJ2-3; tentatively, D is TRBD2 (6 bases). The V gene lost 0 bases and the J gene lost 3 bases, with 10 bases spanning the gap. CDR1 is SGHVS, CDR2 FNYEAQ, per germline. CDR3 length equals 15 residues. The CDR3 bases are TGTGCCAGCAGCTTAGCTAGCGGCATTACAGATACGCAGTATTTT. Amino acids: CASSLASGITDTQYF.

The genes are TRBV6-1 and TRBJ2-1; no clear D gene. Germline CDR1 is MNHNS and CDR2 is SASEGT. Trimming cost V 8 bases and J 1 base, with 0 bases left between them. The CDR3 covers 10 residues. This CDR3 reads CASSYNEQFF. In DNA form, the CDR3 reads TGTGCCAGCTCCTACAATGAGCAGTTCTTC.

The chain has TRBV30 and TRBJ2-3; TRBD2 matches at 12 bases. The junction had 4 bases not matched to a gene; V was cut back by 2 bases and J by 1 base. CDR1 and CDR2 from the germline V gene are GTSNPN and SVGIG (reference sequence). The CDR3 has 16 amino acids. The DNA for the CDR3 is TGTGCCTGGAGTACCGCTAGCGGGGGGGGCACAGATACGCAGTATTTT. It codes for CAWSTASGGGTDTQYF. The whole variable domain, remainder taken from reference TRBV30 and TRBJ2-3, is SQTIHQWPATLVQPVGSPLSLECTVEGTSNPNLYWYRQAAGRGLQLLFYSVGIGQISSEVPQNLSASRPQDRQFILSSKKLLLSDSGFYLCAWSTASGGGTDTQYFGPGTRLTVL.

The V gene is TRBV4-2, the J gene TRBJ2-5; 8 positions agree with TRBD1. This CDR3 comprises 15 residues. J lost 1 base, V lost 4 bases, and 5 bases had no gene match. Germline V lookup: CDR1 LGHNA, CDR2 YNFKEQ. CDR3 DNA: TGTGCCAGCAGCCTCTCCACAGGGGGCCAAGAGACCCAGTACTTC. It translates to CASSLSTGGQETQYF.

The V gene is TRBV6-5, the J gene TRBJ1-2; D is unresolved. This CDR3 comprises 14 residues. Germline V gene sequence: CDR1 MNHEY, CDR2 SVGAGI. V was cut by 4 bases and J by 1 base, with 10 bases left in between. The DNA of the CDR3 is TGTGCCAGCAGTTTATACCCCAATAACTATGGCTACACCTTC. Protein sequence: CASSLYPNNYGYTF.